These T cell receptor beta chains were read from a single sample in a study of TIL therapy for anti-PD-1-resistant metastatic lung cancer. Sequencing was performed with immunoSEQ multiplex PCR; in TCRdb, only in-frame clones are kept and a portion is missing. This repertoire shows 55,000 to 65,000 clones, about 73% found once; its top ten account for about 1.8%. The sample was blood, taken at baseline. The receptors were gathered from a person aged 25 to 85 with non-small cell lung cancer. The CDR3 runs from the conserved cysteine through the conserved F or W. D genes are given only for firm matches.

j_call v_call d_call cdr3_aa
TRBJ2-3 TRBV27 TRBD1 CASSLSGGFTDTQYF
TRBJ2-5 TRBV10-3 . CAIGAARGEETQYF
TRBJ1-5 TRBV7-3 . CASSLNQGRPQHF
TRBJ1-1 TRBV7-9 . CASSPGVGAQDTEAFF
TRBJ1-2 TRBV19 TRBD1 CASSASTGGNYGYTF
TRBJ1-1 TRBV4-2 . CASSQDGQLNTEAFF
TRBJ2-3 TRBV7-2 . CASSWAGLTDTQYF
TRBJ2-1 TRBV4-2 . CASSQERQGMNEQFF
TRBJ2-5 TRBV19 . CASSIGGGKETQYF
TRBJ1-2 TRBV29-1 . CSVENTELYGYTF
TRBJ2-1 TRBV19 TRBD2 CASSASGTSGTYNEQFF
TRBJ1-1 TRBV5-5 . CASSPGPRATEAFF
TRBJ1-3 TRBV2 . CASSQRNRVVGNTIYF
TRBJ2-5 TRBV11-2 . CASSVQGGIGETQYF
TRBJ1-6 TRBV27 . CASSLIWLGERNSPLHF
TRBJ2-7 TRBV18 TRBD2 CASSAPGGGTYEQYF
TRBJ1-1 TRBV5-5 TRBD1 CASSTTGAGNTEAFF
TRBJ2-1 TRBV29-1 TRBD2 CSVGVSSGSWNEQFF
TRBJ2-7 TRBV11-1 TRBD2 CASSFERGTYEQYF
TRBJ2-7 TRBV5-8 . CASSYTGIREQYF
TRBJ1-2 TRBV10-3 . CAIGGQIPHYTF
TRBJ2-7 TRBV30 . CAYGRGPYEQYF
TRBJ1-2 TRBV28 . CASSLDNYGYTF
TRBJ2-5 TRBV2 . CASSWAGQETQYF
TRBJ1-3 TRBV7-2 . CASSPLGGTSGNTIYF
TRBJ2-2 TRBV7-6 TRBD2 CARLRLAGNTGELFF
TRBJ2-5 TRBV5-5 . CASSPGPGAQETQYF
TRBJ1-1 TRBV21-1 . CAIFPGNTEAFF
TRBJ2-7 TRBV19 TRBD1 CASSHDRGAYEQYF
TRBJ2-1 TRBV18 TRBD2 CASSRLAGYNEQFF
TRBJ1-5 TRBV19 . CATLSGALGNQPQHF
TRBJ2-5 TRBV5-1 . CASNTRDGGRQETQYF
TRBJ2-1 TRBV6-5 . CASSPPRFVGNEQFF
TRBJ1-3 TRBV7-9 . CASSRTAGSGNTIYF
TRBJ1-4 TRBV7-9 . CASSFRRESKLFF
TRBJ2-3 TRBV28 . CASNQNRMDTQYF
TRBJ2-3 TRBV29-1 . CSVATRTLLGTQYF
TRBJ2-2 TRBV7-9 . CASSSLIRGNTGELFF
TRBJ2-2 TRBV15 . CATSIIAAGELFF
TRBJ1-5 TRBV7-9 TRBD1 CASSLAGQGLQPQHF
TRBJ1-6 TRBV11-3 . CASSLTLDRSSYNSPLHF
TRBJ2-1 TRBV14 TRBD2 CASSRTSGSYNEQFF